This TCR beta chain came from a study of T-cell reconstitution after alpha-beta-depleted transplantation in children. This clonotype was detected a few times. Unique molecular identifiers were incorporated during preparation of the TCRbeta library. TCRdb reprocessed the PCR reads via MiXCR and lists one record per CDR3 protein. The sample includes 440,000 or so distinct CDR3 sequences, roughly 11% of them seen just once. CDR1 and CDR2 (germline): SQVTM, ANQGSEA. Trimming took 6 bases from V and 2 from J, leaving 19 bases between them. The CDR3 extends over 15 amino acids. The sequence derives from a human donor who donated a stem cell graft to a child with acute myeloid leukemia. The chain joins TRBV29-1 to TRBJ1-2; a possible D gene is TRBD1 (6 bases). The sample here was PBMCs from the stem cell graft donor, taken from the stem cell graft. The CDR3 loop reads CSVPSPSGANYGYTF. The CDR3 DNA reads as TGCAGCGTCCCCTCCCCCTCAGGGGCCAACTATGGCTACACCTTC.